These T cell receptor beta chains were read from a single sample in a study of T cell responses to AZD1222 COVID-19 vaccine. TCRdb's table, derived via immunoSEQ multiplex PCR, lists solely in-frame clones and lacks some. Among about 18,000 clones listed, around nine tenths were seen once. The sequences come from peripheral blood, collected 28 days after the second AZD1222 dose. Source of these receptors: an adult who received the AZD1222 COVID-19 vaccine. Both conserved end residues are part of each CDR3. The D gene is left open where the match is weak. Size tells how often a clone was seen (once, few, many) or the class of an expanded clone, and some rows leave it out.

D: TRBD2
J: TRBJ2-1
size: .
V: TRBV5-1
DNA: TGCGCCAGCAGCCCGGGGGGAAGTTCCTACAATGAGCAGTTCTTC
CDR3: CASSPGGSSYNEQFF

D: .
J: TRBJ1-2
size: .
V: TRBV7-9
DNA: TGTGCCAGCAGCTTAGGATTGGCGGGAAACTATGGCTACACCTTC
CDR3: CASSLGLAGNYGYTF

D: TRBD2
J: TRBJ2-5
size: .
V: TRBV5-4
DNA: TGTGCCAGCAGCTTCCCCCCTGGGGCGGGAGGGCCTAGGAGAGAGACCCAGTACTTC
CDR3: CASSFPPGAGGPRRETQYF

D: .
J: TRBJ2-3
size: .
V: TRBV12-3/TRBV12-4
DNA: TGTGCCAGCACTGTGAGTGGGGCAGATACGCAGTATTTT
CDR3: CASTVSGADTQYF

D: TRBD2
J: TRBJ2-1
size: .
V: TRBV27
DNA: TGTGCCAGCAGTTTACCGGGACTAGCGGGAGGTAGATCCTACAATGAGCAGTTCTTC
CDR3: CASSLPGLAGGRSYNEQFF

D: .
J: TRBJ2-7
size: .
V: TRBV5-8
DNA: TGTGCCAGCAGTCTTATTCAGGTCGAGCAGTACTTC
CDR3: CASSLIQVEQYF

D: .
J: TRBJ2-2
size: .
V: TRBV2
DNA: TGTGCCAGCAGTGAAGTGGGGGGGAACACCGGGGAGCTGTTTTTT
CDR3: CASSEVGGNTGELFF

D: .
J: TRBJ2-1
size: .
V: TRBV19
DNA: TGTGCCAGTAGTCTCCTACTAGTCCATGAGCAGTTCTTC
CDR3: CASSLLLVHEQFF

D: .
J: TRBJ1-2
size: .
V: TRBV14
DNA: TGTGCCAGCAGCTCCAGGGAAGGGTGGAACTATGGCTACACCTTC
CDR3: CASSSREGWNYGYTF

D: .
J: TRBJ1-5
size: .
V: TRBV11-2
DNA: TGTGCCAGCAGCCTTAGTGTGGCAGCCAATCAGCCCCAGCATTTT
CDR3: CASSLSVAANQPQHF

D: .
J: TRBJ1-3
size: .
V: TRBV7-2
DNA: TGTGCCAGCAGCCCCGGTACCCCTGGAAACACCATATATTTT
CDR3: CASSPGTPGNTIYF

D: TRBD1
J: TRBJ1-5
size: .
V: TRBV15
DNA: TGTGCCACCAGCAGTAGGACAGGGTATCAGCCCCAGCATTTT
CDR3: CATSSRTGYQPQHF

D: TRBD2
J: TRBJ2-1
size: .
V: TRBV2
DNA: TGTGCCATTCCGGGGGGGAGGTCCTACAATGAGCAGTTCTTC
CDR3: CAIPGGRSYNEQFF

D: TRBD1
J: TRBJ1-1
size: .
V: TRBV7-2
DNA: TGTGCCAGCAGCTCACAGGGGCGGAACACTGAAGCTTTCTTT
CDR3: CASSSQGRNTEAFF

D: .
J: TRBJ2-3
size: .
V: TRBV2
DNA: TGTGCCAGCAGTGAAGCGCTTCGGGTAGATACGCAGTATTTT
CDR3: CASSEALRVDTQYF

D: .
J: TRBJ1-2
size: .
V: TRBV5-1
DNA: TGCGCCAGCAGCTTTGCCCGGGACTATGGCTACACCTTC
CDR3: CASSFARDYGYTF

D: .
J: TRBJ1-6
size: .
V: TRBV4-1
DNA: TGCGCCAGCAGCCGCGGAACAGGGCTCAGTAATTCACCCCTCCACTTT
CDR3: CASSRGTGLSNSPLHF

D: TRBD1
J: TRBJ2-4
size: .
V: TRBV6-5
DNA: TGTGCCAGCGTTGACAGGGTATACGCCAAAAACATTCAGTACTTC
CDR3: CASVDRVYAKNIQYF

D: .
J: TRBJ1-3
size: .
V: TRBV7-2
DNA: TGTGCCAGCAGCTTAGCCCCCGTCGCGTCTGGAAACACCATATATTTT
CDR3: CASSLAPVASGNTIYF

D: TRBD2
J: TRBJ2-7
size: few
V: TRBV14
DNA: TGTGCCAGCAGCCAACGACTAGCGGGGCCCTACGAGCAGTACTTC
CDR3: CASSQRLAGPYEQYF

D: .
J: TRBJ2-2
size: .
V: TRBV7-9
DNA: TGTGCCAGCACCCAATCCGGGGGGCAGGCCACCGGGGAGCTGTTTTTT
CDR3: CASTQSGGQATGELFF

D: .
J: TRBJ1-1
size: .
V: TRBV28
DNA: TGTGCCAGCAGCCCTGAGGGGCATAGGGGGAACACTGAAGCTTTCTTT
CDR3: CASSPEGHRGNTEAFF

D: .
J: TRBJ1-1
size: .
V: TRBV27
DNA: TGTGCCAGCAGCAGGGGAACTGAAGCTTTCTTT
CDR3: CASSRGTEAFF

D: .
J: TRBJ1-5
size: .
V: TRBV19
DNA: TGTGCCAGTAGTATAAGGCAGGGCAATCAGCCCCAGCATTTT
CDR3: CASSIRQGNQPQHF